Shown below are 14 T cell receptor beta chains from a single sample sequenced in a study of regulatory T cells in long-lasting Graves disease. In building TCR beta libraries, iRepertoire HTBI primers were used together with Arm-PCR of CDR3 regions. TCRdb ran MiXCR on the multiplex PCR reads and lists one entry per CDR3 protein. The sample lists 300,000 to 500,000 distinct CDR3 sequences, roughly 20% seen once, with more than 20% in the top ten. Time point denoted: persistent/refractory GD, antithyroid drugs over 5 years with positive TRAb. Generation of the TCR library employed RNA extracted from PBMCs. The sample was peripheral blood mononuclear cells (PBMCs), taken when the disease was refractory, from a patient treated with antithyroid drugs. These receptors were taken from a female donor with Graves disease.

V is TRBV20-1 and J is TRBJ1-1; D is ambiguous. CDR1 DFQATT and CDR2 SNEGSKA come from the germline V gene (reference sequence). The CDR3 loop spans 14 amino acids. The CDR3 protein is CRPTPGRQNTEAFF. The CDR3 nucleotides are TGCAGACCAACCCCTGGACGGCAGAACACTGAAGCTTTCTTT.

This clonotype was counted ten times or more. The V gene is TRBV7-9, the J gene TRBJ2-5; 7 bases fit TRBD1. Germline-derived CDR1 and CDR2 are SEHNR and FQNEAQ (reference sequence). V lost 4 bases, J lost 2 bases, and 4 bases stayed unmatched. The length of the CDR3 is 14 residues. CDR3 sequence reads: CASSWGTAQETQYF. CDR3 sequence (DNA): TGTGCCAGCAGCTGGGGGACAGCGCAAGAGACCCAGTACTTC.

This clonotype was detected ten times or more. V gene TRBV19 combines with J gene TRBJ1-5, with D perhaps TRBD1 (5 bases). Per the germline V gene, CDR1 is LNHDA and CDR2 is SQIVND (reference sequence). V shed 9 bases and J shed 4 bases, with 16 bases lying between them. The CDR3 length is 14 residues. In nucleotides, the CDR3 is TGTGCCAGCAGACCCGGGGGGAATAATCAGCCCCAGCATTTT. This translates into CASRPGGNNQPQHF.

The chain carries TRBV4-1 and TRBJ1-2; D may be TRBD1 (6 bases). The CDR3 sequence is 14 residues long. Germline V gene lookup returns CDR1 MGHRA and CDR2 YSYEKL. V was trimmed by 6 bases and J by 3 bases, leaving 14 bases between them. The CDR3 coding sequence is TGCGCCAGCAGTACAGAGACAGGCGACTATGGCTACACCTTC. Its translation: CASSTETGDYGYTF.

The chain employs TRBV20-1 and TRBJ2-4; D is possibly TRBD2 (5 bases). V lost 2 bases and J 6 bases, leaving 8 bases between the germline ends. The CDR3 totals 12 residues. Germline CDR1 and CDR2: DFQATT and SNEGSKA (reference sequence). The CDR3 DNA reads as TGCAGTGCTAGACGGGGTGGAAACATTCAGTACTTC. It yields the protein CSARRGGNIQYF.

This clonotype was counted many times. CDR3 nucleotides: TGTGCCAGCAGAGCCACGGGAGTCGCGTCCTACGAGCAGTACTTC. It translates to CASRATGVASYEQYF. The V call is TRBV6-1, the J call TRBJ2-7; TRBD2 is a possible D gene (6 bases). This CDR3 region has 15 residues. Trimming cost V 6 bases and J 1 base, with 16 bases left between them. Per germline, CDR1 MNHNS and CDR2 SASEGT.

This clonotype was seen at least ten times. The rearrangement joins TRBV7-2 to TRBJ1-5, with TRBD1 matching 9 bases. Germline loops: CDR1 SGHTA, CDR2 FQGNSA. V was clipped by 6 bases and J by 6 bases; unmatched bases: 6. This CDR3 has 14 residues. Here the CDR3 reads CASSPQGAGQPQHF. DNA for the CDR3: TGTGCCAGCAGTCCACAGGGGGCCGGTCAGCCCCAGCATTTT.

Ten or more counts support this clonotype. This chain joins TRBV28 and TRBJ1-5; no definite D call. The CDR3 sequence is 12 residues long. Trimming stripped 2 bases from V and 12 bases from J, with 11 bases between. Germline loops: CDR1 MDHEN, CDR2 SYDVKM. The CDR3 region has the DNA TGTGCCAGCAGTTTAGACCCGATCCGCCAGCATTTT. Its translation is CASSLDPIRQHF. Full variable domain (missing parts from reference TRBV28 and TRBJ1-5): DVKVTQSSRYLVKRTGEKVFLECVQDMDHENMFWYRQDPGLGLRLIYFSYDVKMKEKGDIPEGYSVSREKKERFSLILESASTNQTSMYLCASSLDPIRQHFGDGTRLSIL.

The CDR3 here is CAWGGTGVNTEAFF. DNA of the CDR3: TGTGCCTGGGGAGGGACGGGGGTGAACACTGAAGCTTTCTTT. V gene TRBV30 combines with J gene TRBJ1-1, with D tentatively TRBD1 (5 bases). The germline CDR1 and CDR2 sequences are GTSNPN and SVGIG (reference sequence). This CDR3 region has 14 residues. V lost 5 bases to trimming and J lost 0 bases, with 13 bases between them.

This clonotype has only a few counts. The chain joins TRBV10-3 to TRBJ1-5; TRBD1 matches at 7 bases. Germline values: CDR1 ENHRY, CDR2 SYGVKD. Germline trimming cut 6 bases from V and 7 bases from J; bases unmatched to any gene: 6. The CDR3 totals 13 residues. Here the CDR3 DNA reads TGTGCCATCAGGGGGGACAGTACGCAGCCCCAGCATTTT. It is translated as CAIRGDSTQPQHF.

V usage is TRBV27 and J usage is TRBJ2-5; D possibly uses TRBD1 or TRBD2 (6 bases each). Germline V lookup: CDR1 MNHEY, CDR2 SMNVEV (reference sequence). The CDR3 loop spans 16 amino acids. V was pared by 6 bases and J by 5 bases, with 22 bases between. This CDR3 reads CASSKLAGGLGETQYF. The CDR3 region has the DNA TGTGCCAGCAGCAAACTGGCTGGGGGGCTTGGTGAGACCCAGTACTTC.

V is TRBV12-3 or TRBV12-4 and J is TRBJ2-2; 8 bases match TRBD1. The CDR3 is 15 residues long. The ends lost 6 bases at V and 2 bases at J; junction bases unmatched: 5. The CDR3, as DNA: TGTGCCAGCAGGAGACAGGGGACTAACACCGGGGAGCTGTTTTTT. It encodes CASRRQGTNTGELFF.

This clonotype was seen a handful of times. The chain is built from TRBV3-1 and TRBJ2-2, with 7 positions matching TRBD2. This CDR3 has 16 amino acids. The V gene end was trimmed by 1 base and the J gene end by 4 bases; junction bases not matched to a gene: 6. Germline CDR1 reads LGHDT; CDR2 reads YNNKEL (reference sequence). CDR3 nucleotide sequence: TGTGCCAGCAGCCAAGTAGTCGGCGGGGGCACCGGGGAGCTGTTTTTT. Translating it yields CASSQVVGGGTGELFF.

This clonotype was observed at least ten times. The genes are TRBV15 and TRBJ2-5; TRBD2 aligns across 8 bases. J gave up 1 base and V 5 bases, and 9 bases lay outside the gene matches. The CDR3 length is 16 residues. In germline, CDR1 is LNHNV, CDR2 YYDKDF (reference sequence). CDR3 sequence (DNA): TGTGCCACCAGCGGACTAGGCGGGAGGACCCAAGAGACCCAGTACTTC. Protein product: CATSGLGGRTQETQYF.